These 18 T cell receptor beta chains share one sample of origin, sequenced in a study of glioma-infiltrating T cells. Using RNA template, CDR3s of TCR alpha and beta were amplified with iRepertoire arm-PCR. TCRdb reanalysed the multiplex PCR reads using MiXCR and keeps one entry per CDR3 protein. The table shows about 400,000 distinct CDR3 sequences, with around 45% occurring only once. Material for sequencing was glioma tissue, nonneoplastic brain tissue, or PBMCs (not recorded which). Receptor source: a human donor with low-grade glioma or glioblastoma, undergoing nonglioma brain surgery, or in good health (not recorded which).

This clonotype was seen a handful of times. The chain uses TRBV28 and TRBJ2-7; 13 bases map to TRBD2. The CDR3 is made up of 15 amino acids. Trimming cost V 3 bases and J 5 bases; bases outside gene matches: 4. Per the germline V gene, CDR1 is MDHEN and CDR2 is SYDVKM. In DNA, the CDR3 is TGTGCCAGCAGTTTGGGACTAGCGGGACTCGACGAGCAGTACTTC. This gives the protein CASSLGLAGLDEQYF.

This clonotype was picked up many times. The CDR3 loop reads CATSGGAVRSNQPQHF. CDR3 sequence (DNA): TGTGCCACCAGCGGGGGGGCGGTTCGCAGCAATCAGCCCCAGCATTTT. The rearrangement joins TRBV15 to TRBJ1-5; D perhaps matches TRBD1 (6 bases). Trimming removed 5 bases from V and 1 base from J, with 15 bases in between. The V gene's germline CDR1 is LNHNV and CDR2 YYDKDF (reference sequence). The CDR3 is made up of 16 amino acids.

This clonotype was counted between two and nine times. For the CDR3, the DNA is TGCGCCAGCAGCCAAGAGAACACTGAAGCTTTCTTT. This gives the protein CASSQENTEAFF. The chain couples TRBV4-1 to TRBJ1-1, with D hard to call. In germline, CDR1 is MGHRA, CDR2 YSYEKL. This CDR3 region has 12 residues. V dropped 0 bases and J dropped 1 base, with 0 bases sitting between them.

On this clonotype itself: Being one base from a much bigger clone, this may be a read error. V is TRBV4-3 and J is TRBJ2-1; D is undetermined. CDR3 length equals 16 residues. Germline values: CDR1 LGHNA, CDR2 YSLEER. V gave up 3 bases and J gave up 9 bases, with 21 bases separating them. Here the CDR3 reads CASSHDPPSNGGEQFF. The CDR3 coding sequence is TGCGCCAGCAGCCATGATCCTCCGAGTAACGGCGGTGAGCAGTTCTTC.

This clonotype was recorded only once. The conserved phenylalanine or tryptophan normally closing the CDR3 is absent here, so this likely arose from a read error. The chain is built from TRBV28 and TRBJ2-2, with 9 bases fitting TRBD2. Germline V lookup: CDR1 MDHEN, CDR2 SYDVKM. The CDR3 runs 14 residues. Unmatched junction bases numbered 4, after V lost 6 bases and J lost 5 bases. The CDR3 sequence is CASSLAGATGELFS. CDR3 in DNA: TGTGCCAGCAGCTTAGCGGGAGCTACCGGGGAGCTGTTTTCT.

The J gene is TRBJ1-1, the V gene TRBV7-9; possible D gene TRBD1, 5 bases. The germline V gene has CDR1 SEHNR and CDR2 FQNEAQ (reference sequence). The V end was cut by 5 bases, the J end by 5 bases, with 15 bases between. The CDR3 is 14 amino acids. The CDR3 spells CASSPGDTRTEAFF. CDR3 nucleotide sequence: TGTGCCAGCAGCCCGGGGGATACGAGGACTGAAGCTTTCTTT.

The rearrangement links TRBV10-3 to TRBJ1-2, with TRBD1 matching over 8 bases. V lost 11 bases, J lost 0 bases, and 14 bases stayed unmatched. This CDR3 comprises 16 residues. CDR1 ENHRY and CDR2 SYGVKD come from the germline V gene. The CDR3 nucleotides are TGTGCCCACAGCCGGGACAGGACAAGATCTAACTATGGCTACACCTTC. Amino acids: CAHSRDRTRSNYGYTF.

This clonotype has a handful of counts. Here the CDR3 DNA reads TGTGCCAGCAGTACGAGAGGTGGAGGGCAGTTCTTC. This sequence encodes CASSTRGGGQFF. The V gene is TRBV6-2 or TRBV6-3, the J gene TRBJ2-1, with a tentative D call TRBD2 (5 bases). The germline gives CDR1 MNHEY, CDR2 SVGEGT. The CDR3 totals 12 residues. The V end was cut by 5 bases, the J end by 12 bases, with 14 bases between.

The chain carries TRBV5-4 and TRBJ1-2; 7 bases map to TRBD1. The CDR3 is made up of 15 amino acids. Germline CDR1 is SGHNT and CDR2 is YYREEE (reference sequence). The ends lost 3 bases at V and 2 bases at J; junction bases unmatched: 7. The CDR3 coding sequence is TGTGCCAGCAGCTCAACCCAGGGGGTAAACTATGGCTACACCTTC. Its translation: CASSSTQGVNYGYTF.

Concerning this clonotype: The junction and the germline gene differ at one end; a read error may be behind it. The rearrangement uses TRBV4-1 and TRBJ2-7, with D uncertain. The CDR3 spans 13 residues. The V gene's germline CDR1 is MGHRA and CDR2 YSYEKL. The CDR3, as DNA: TGCGCCAGCGGCCAAGCTGTTTCCTACGAGCAGTACTTC. Protein: CASGQAVSYEQYF.

This clonotype came up many times. The rearrangement joins TRBV7-2 to TRBJ1-2; TRBD1 matches at 10 bases. This CDR3 is built from 14 residues. V shed 6 bases and J 8 bases; nucleotides not matched to a gene: 9. The germline CDR1 and CDR2 sequences are SGHTA and FQGNSA. The DNA for the CDR3 is TGTGCCAGCAGATCTCTGACAGGGGGCAACGGCTACACCTTC. This gives the protein CASRSLTGGNGYTF.

This clonotype was counted ten times or more. The chain uses TRBV4-2 and TRBJ1-1, with D tentatively TRBD1 (5 bases). CDR1 LGHNA and CDR2 YNFKEQ come from the germline V gene. V was shortened by 4 bases and J by 6 bases, with 12 bases between the two germline ends. The CDR3 contains 13 residues. This CDR3 is CASSRRQPSEAFF. DNA of the CDR3: TGTGCCAGCAGCCGTCGACAGCCCTCTGAAGCTTTCTTT.

This clonotype was counted only a few times. This chain joins TRBV7-2 and TRBJ2-3; D may be TRBD2 (6 bases). Trimming left V 5 bases short and J 5 bases short, with 14 bases between. CDR3 length: 14 amino acids. Germline CDR1 is SGHTA and CDR2 is FQGNSA. The CDR3 here is CASSGGTRRDTQYF. In nucleotides, the CDR3 is TGTGCCAGCAGCGGCGGGACGAGGCGAGATACGCAGTATTTT.

About this clonotype: The junction differs from germline at one of its ends, possibly a read error. The chain is built from TRBV7-2 and TRBJ2-5; D might be TRBD1 (6 bases). There are 14 residues in the CDR3. Germline CDR1 and CDR2: SGHTA and FQGNSA. The CDR3 loop is CASSERGWQETQHF. CDR3 in DNA: TGTGCCAGCAGCGAAAGGGGGTGGCAAGAGACCCAGCACTTC.

This clonotype was recorded once. This may come from a read error, since a much larger clone is one base off. The J gene is TRBJ1-5, the V gene TRBV28; D may be TRBD1 (5 bases). Trimming cost V 3 bases and J 4 bases, with 13 bases left between them. The CDR3 runs to 15 residues. Germline V gene lookup returns CDR1 MDHEN and CDR2 SYDVKM. DNA for the CDR3: TGTGCCAGCAGTTTGGGACGGTATAGGAATCAGCCCCAGCATTTT. Translating gives CASSLGRYRNQPQHF.

The chain carries TRBV7-2 and TRBJ2-3; D possibly corresponds to TRBD2 (6 bases). Trimming cost V 5 bases and J 2 bases, with 11 bases left between them. The length of the CDR3 is 14 residues. Germline CDR1 is SGHTA and CDR2 is FQGNSA. For the CDR3, the DNA is TGTGCCAGCAGCCAGACTAGGACCACAGATACGCAGTATTTT. Protein product: CASSQTRTTDTQYF. The variable domain in full, completed from reference TRBV7-2 and TRBJ2-3, reads GAGVSQSPSNKVTEKGKDVELRCDPISGHTALYWYRQSLGQGLEFLIYFQGNSAPDKSGLPSDRFSAERTGGSVSTLTIQRTQQEDSAVYLCASSQTRTTDTQYFGPGTRLTVL.

This clonotype showed up just a few times. This sequence joins TRBV7-2 and TRBJ2-5, with D hard to call. This CDR3 has 13 amino acids. Germline CDR1 reads SGHTA; CDR2 reads FQGNSA. V lost 1 base to trimming and J lost 5 bases, with 8 bases between them. The CDR3 here is CASSLGRYETQYF. The DNA for the CDR3 is TGTGCCAGCAGCTTAGGCCGGTACGAGACCCAGTACTTC.

This chain joins TRBV29-1 and TRBJ2-7, with D possibly being TRBD2 (7 bases). This CDR3 has 14 residues. The germline gives CDR1 SQVTM, CDR2 ANQGSEA. Trimming left V 6 bases short and J 3 bases short, with 18 bases between. DNA for the CDR3: TGCAGCGTCCGCGGACGGGGGGCTGGCTACGAGCAGTACTTC. Translating it yields CSVRGRGAGYEQYF.